This T cell receptor (beta chain) was captured in a study of blood T cell repertoires in COVID-19. Trimming stripped 4 bases from V and 5 bases from J, with 12 bases between. The CDR3 runs to 15 residues. Germline V gives CDR1 LGHNA, CDR2 YSLEER. TCRdb's table, derived via immunoSEQ multiplex PCR, lists solely in-frame clones and lacks some. The table has around 70,000 clones, 80% to 90% seen once. The chain is built from TRBV4-3 and TRBJ1-6, with D perhaps TRBD1 (6 bases). The receptor was isolated from a woman in her sixties or seventies with acute or convalescent COVID-19. Sequenced material: peripheral blood. CDR3 amino acids: CASSLQGLNNSPLHF. The CDR3 DNA is TGCGCCAGCAGCCTTCAGGGGCTCAATAATTCACCCCTCCACTTT.